This entry describes one TCR beta chain. The sample belongs to a study of blood T cell repertoires in COVID-19. Study overall: COVID-19 samples from acute and convalescent phases originated in the United States, Italy and Spain.

In the original analysis: Using reference gene primer amplification, nucleated cell counts were estimated. Profiled with immunoSEQ multiplex PCR; TCRdb holds only in-frame clones, not every one. Clonal size and the V and J genes are those of that table, whereas D and trimming came from the DNA. Here the sample spans a few hundred thousand clones, 83% being singletons. The CDR3 length is 14 residues. V dropped 7 bases and J dropped 6 bases, with 19 bases sitting between them. Germline CDR1 and CDR2: MNHEY and SMNVEV (reference sequence). Sequences were obtained from peripheral blood. The rearrangement joins TRBV27 to TRBJ2-7; D perhaps matches TRBD2 (5 bases). The sequence came from a woman aged 25 to 39 with COVID-19, enrolled during active disease. CDR3 nucleotide sequence: TGTGCCAGCACCTACTCCGGGAAGCGTGGCGAGCAGTACTTC. Translated, it gives CASTYSGKRGEQYF.